A single T cell receptor beta chain is shown here with its context. What it recognizes is unknown. Construction of TCR beta libraries relied on iRepertoire HTBI primers and on Arm-PCR targeting CDR3 regions. TCRdb reprocessed the multiplex PCR reads via MiXCR and lists one record per CDR3 protein. The sample lists around 480,000 distinct CDR3 sequences, around 15% occurring once. The data originate from a study of regulatory T cells in long-lasting Graves disease. Study results and limitations: Persistent patients shared more public clonotypes (2,741) than newly diagnosed patients (966).

Time point: newly diagnosed GD, antithyroid drugs for less than 3 months. The TCR library was prepared using RNA isolated from PBMCs. Enrollment of patients was through an endocrinology department in Xi'an, China. The germline V gene encodes CDR1 LNHNV and CDR2 YYDKDF (reference sequence). The CDR3 totals 13 residues. Deletions cut 2 bases from V and 10 bases from J, with 13 bases between. These same data were also listed under a study on T cells in Graves' hyperthyroidism and ophthalmopathy. That source notes: Within blood appeared most thyroid clonotypes that had expanded above 0.001. Ophthalmopathy was identified by the model a median about 6.4 months ahead of onset.

This clonotype was sampled from a middle-aged man with Graves disease. The genes are TRBV15 and TRBJ2-3; possibly TRBD2 for D (6 bases). Sample: peripheral blood mononuclear cells (PBMCs), taken at new diagnosis, from a patient treated with antithyroid drugs. CDR3: CATSRSGGASQYF. In DNA form, the CDR3 reads TGTGCCACCAGCAGATCTGGCGGGGCGTCGCAGTATTTT.